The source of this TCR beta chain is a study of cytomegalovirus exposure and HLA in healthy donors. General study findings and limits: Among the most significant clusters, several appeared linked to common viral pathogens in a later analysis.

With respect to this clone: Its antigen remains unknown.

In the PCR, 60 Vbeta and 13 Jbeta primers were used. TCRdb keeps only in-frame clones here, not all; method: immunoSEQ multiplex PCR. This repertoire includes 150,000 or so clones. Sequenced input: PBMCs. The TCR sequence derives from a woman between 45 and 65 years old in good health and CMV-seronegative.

CDR3 coding DNA: TGTGCCAGCAGTGAATTACAGTTCTACGAGCAGTACTTC. Protein product: CASSELQFYEQYF. The genes are TRBV6-1 and TRBJ2-7; no definite D call. The CDR3 consists of 13 residues. The ends were cut back, 2 bases at V and 3 bases at J, with 8 bases in the middle. Germline CDR1 reads MNHNS; CDR2 reads SASEGT.